This TCR beta chain was identified during a study of PD-L1 blockade in urothelial cancer. Time point meaning: pretreatment peripheral blood. The V segment lost 4 bases and the J segment 6 bases; nucleotides outside the gene matches: 4. The CDR3 spans 13 residues. Germline values: CDR1 LNHDA, CDR2 SQIVND (reference sequence). Profiling relied on immunoSEQ multiplex PCR, and the TCRdb table lists in-frame clones only, not all of them. Altogether about 35,000 clones are present, 80% to 90% being singletons, with the ten largest covering 6% to 7%. The sequencing here drew on PBMCs, taken around atezolizumab (anti-PD-L1) treatment. The sequence was obtained from a man in his 60s with urothelial cancer. The rearrangement uses TRBV19 and TRBJ2-7; 9 bases are shared with TRBD1. CDR3 in DNA: TGTGCCAGTAGTAGGGACAGGGTTGGCGAGCAGTACTTC. It yields the protein CASSRDRVGEQYF.